The present T cell receptor beta chain was sequenced within a study of response to subunit inactivated influenza vaccine. The study, taken as a whole, reports: T cells newly recruited by each seasonal influenza vaccination are few, the authors suggested.

Germline V lookup: CDR1 SGHAT, CDR2 FQDESV (reference sequence). V lost 3 bases, J lost 10 bases, and 2 bases stayed unmatched. This CDR3 has 11 residues. TCRdb independently ran MiXCR on the RT-PCR reads; one entry per CDR3 protein. The sample shows around 520,000 distinct CDR3 sequences, 25% of them seen only once. Comments on this clonotype: Its antigen is undetermined.

The specimen comprised CD4+ T cells sorted from PBMCs, sampled 4 to 6 days after vaccination. The chain recombines TRBV11-1 with TRBJ1-1, with 7 bases aligning to TRBD1. The sequence was obtained from a man between 45 and 60 years old who received an inactivated influenza vaccine. Written as DNA, the CDR3 is TGTGCCAGCAGCTTCCGGGACAGAGCTTTCTTT. Amino acid sequence: CASSFRDRAFF.